These 17 T cell receptor beta chains share one sample of origin, sequenced in a study of shared clonotypes between healthy human individuals. CD45RO-negative, CCR7-selected cells formed the naive CD8 fraction, which excluded terminally differentiated effector memory CD45RA+ cells. The assay was immunoSEQ multiplex PCR, and TCRdb's table has in-frame clones only and misses some. The table has some 2,000,000 clones, about 94% seen once; the top ten hold 1% to 1.3%. Source material: naive CD8+ T cells sorted from blood. The receptors here all came from a man younger than 35 in good health.

This clone occurred once. V and J are TRBV27 and TRBJ2-2; D ambiguous. The V end was cut by 3 bases, the J end by 4 bases, with 9 bases between. The CDR3 consists of 14 residues. Germline V gene lookup returns CDR1 MNHEY and CDR2 SMNVEV (reference sequence). CDR3 coding DNA: TGTGCCAGCAGTTTGTATCACCTCACCGGGGAGCTGTTTTTT. It specifies CASSLYHLTGELFF.

The rearrangement links TRBV2 to TRBJ2-7, with D perhaps TRBD2 (6 bases). Per the germline V gene, CDR1 is SNHLY and CDR2 is FYNNEI. There are 13 residues in the CDR3. Between the trimmed V and J ends, which lost 8 bases and 3 bases, there was a span of 14 bases. The CDR3 is CASCWEEGYEQYF. The CDR3 nucleotides are TGTGCCAGCTGCTGGGAGGAGGGCTACGAGCAGTACTTC.

The chain has TRBV6-5 and TRBJ2-5; D gene ambiguous. There are 13 residues in the CDR3. Germline V lookup: CDR1 MNHEY, CDR2 SVGAGI. Trimming took 5 bases from V and 10 from J, leaving 17 bases between them. CDR3 residues: CASSPTLAVGQYF. The DNA for the CDR3 is TGTGCCAGCAGTCCCACACTTGCGGTGGGCCAGTACTTC.

V and J are TRBV6-1 and TRBJ2-7; no definite D call. V was trimmed by 2 bases and J by 0 bases, leaving 5 bases between them. Looked up from germline, CDR1 is MNHNS and CDR2 is SASEGT. This CDR3 comprises 13 residues. In nucleotides, the CDR3 is TGTGCCAGCAGTGAACCCTACTCCTACGAGCAGTACTTC. This translates into CASSEPYSYEQYF.

This clone was seen a single time. This chain links TRBV25-1 with TRBJ2-5; no clear D. The CDR3 is made up of 14 amino acids. Germline lookup yields CDR1 MGHDK and CDR2 SYGVNS. Trimming took 2 bases from V and 1 from J, leaving 8 bases between them. The CDR3 here is CASSERFGQETQYF. CDR3 bases: TGTGCCAGCAGTGAAAGATTCGGCCAAGAGACCCAGTACTTC.

Worth noting for this clone: An end of the junction does not agree with germline; a read error may underlie this. The chain links TRBV28 to TRBJ2-5; D ambiguous. Judging by the DNA end, TRBJ2-7 fits better; the J call may be wrong. Per germline, CDR1 MDHEN and CDR2 SYDVKM. CDR3 length equals 11 residues. As DNA, the CDR3 is TGCGCCAGCCAGGAAATATACGAGCAGTACTTC. Its translation is CASQEIYEQYF.

The V call is TRBV27, the J call TRBJ1-6; D is ambiguous. V dropped 7 bases and J dropped 5 bases, with 15 bases sitting between them. CDR1 is MNHEY, CDR2 SMNVEV, per germline (reference sequence). The CDR3 has 15 residues. CDR3 nucleotides: TGTGCCAGCAAGGCTTTGGACGGCCATAATTCACCCCTCCACTTT. Its protein product is CASKALDGHNSPLHF.

The V call is TRBV25-1, the J call TRBJ2-1; 7 bases agree with TRBD2. This CDR3 contains 13 residues. Germline V gene sequence: CDR1 MGHDK, CDR2 SYGVNS. With 8 bases clipped from V and 14 bases from J, the junction kept 15 bases outside the gene matches. CDR3 in amino acids: CASGPSELGGEFF. The CDR3 DNA reads TGTGCCAGCGGCCCGAGTGAGCTGGGGGGGGAGTTCTTC.

J is TRBJ2-7 and V is TRBV13; 9 bases fit TRBD2. Germline V lookup: CDR1 PRHDT, CDR2 FYEKMQ (reference sequence). The CDR3 is 17 residues long. After removal of 3 bases from V and 0 bases from J, the junction contained 9 bases not matched to a gene. The CDR3 is CASSFGSGGQSSYEQYF. In DNA, the CDR3 is TGTGCCAGCAGCTTCGGTAGCGGGGGTCAGAGCTCCTACGAGCAGTACTTC.

The CDR3 sequence is CASSFMRYEQYF. The CDR3 DNA reads TGTGCCAGCAGCTTCATGAGATACGAGCAGTACTTC. This chain joins TRBV11-2 and TRBJ2-7; D is undetermined. CDR3 length: 12 residues. V lost 3 bases and J 4 bases, leaving 7 bases between the germline ends. Germline V lookup: CDR1 SGHAT, CDR2 FQNNGV.

The rearrangement joins TRBV4-1 to TRBJ2-1; D perhaps matches TRBD2 (7 bases). Germline V gives CDR1 MGHRA, CDR2 YSYEKL. Trimming took 2 bases from V and 9 from J, leaving 20 bases between them. The CDR3 runs 16 residues. This CDR3 is CASSQPGLGMDSEQFF. In nucleotides, the CDR3 is TGCGCCAGCAGCCAACCTGGACTAGGGATGGACAGTGAGCAGTTCTTC.

This clone was counted a single time. This chain uses TRBV6-1 with TRBJ2-2; D may correspond to TRBD1 or TRBD2 (5 bases each). The CDR3 is made up of 16 amino acids. V was pared by 1 base and J by 1 base, with 10 bases between. The germline CDR1 and CDR2 sequences are MNHNS and SASEGT. The CDR3 is CASSEVWGMNTGELFF. CDR3 sequence (DNA): TGTGCCAGCAGTGAAGTATGGGGGATGAACACCGGGGAGCTGTTTTTT.

V is TRBV19 and J is TRBJ2-7; D might be TRBD1 (5 bases). The CDR3 has 13 residues. V lost 5 bases and J 3 bases, leaving 11 bases between the germline ends. Germline V CDR1 and CDR2: LNHDA, SQIVND (reference sequence). CDR3 amino acids: CASSPGNGYEQYF. CDR3 nucleotides: TGTGCCAGTAGTCCAGGGAACGGCTACGAGCAGTACTTC.

The chain links TRBV7-9 to TRBJ1-1; D ambiguous. This CDR3 contains 14 residues. V shed 5 bases and J shed 7 bases, with 17 bases lying between them. Germline V gene data show CDR1 as SEHNR and CDR2 as FQNEAQ (reference sequence). The CDR3 nucleotides are TGTGCCAGCAGCCCACCAGGCGGGATCGATGAAGCTTTCTTT. Its translation is CASSPPGGIDEAFF.

V usage is TRBV4-1 and J usage is TRBJ2-3; D may be TRBD1 (5 bases). There are 14 residues in the CDR3. V was cut by 1 base and J by 6 bases, with 11 bases left in between. Germline CDR1 and CDR2: MGHRA and YSYEKL. CDR3 sequence (DNA): TGCGCCAGCAGCCAAGCGGGCAGGGTGGATACGCAGTATTTT. This gives the protein CASSQAGRVDTQYF.

V and J are TRBV4-1 and TRBJ1-4; tentative D call: TRBD1 (6 bases). The CDR3 has 16 residues. From germline, CDR1 is MGHRA and CDR2 YSYEKL. V was trimmed by 2 bases and J by 8 bases, leaving 18 bases between them. DNA of the CDR3: TGCGCCAGCAGCCAAAAACAGGGAATGCTGGAGGAAAAACTGTTTTTT. It encodes CASSQKQGMLEEKLFF.

For the CDR3, the DNA is TGTGCCAGCAGTCCCTTTACCGGGACTAGTACCTACGAGCAGTACTTC. It specifies CASSPFTGTSTYEQYF. V and J are TRBV2 and TRBJ2-7; 8 bases match TRBD2. The CDR3 covers 16 residues. Germline assignment: CDR1 SNHLY and CDR2 FYNNEI. The trim removed 5 bases at V and 2 bases at J, leaving 11 bases unmatched.